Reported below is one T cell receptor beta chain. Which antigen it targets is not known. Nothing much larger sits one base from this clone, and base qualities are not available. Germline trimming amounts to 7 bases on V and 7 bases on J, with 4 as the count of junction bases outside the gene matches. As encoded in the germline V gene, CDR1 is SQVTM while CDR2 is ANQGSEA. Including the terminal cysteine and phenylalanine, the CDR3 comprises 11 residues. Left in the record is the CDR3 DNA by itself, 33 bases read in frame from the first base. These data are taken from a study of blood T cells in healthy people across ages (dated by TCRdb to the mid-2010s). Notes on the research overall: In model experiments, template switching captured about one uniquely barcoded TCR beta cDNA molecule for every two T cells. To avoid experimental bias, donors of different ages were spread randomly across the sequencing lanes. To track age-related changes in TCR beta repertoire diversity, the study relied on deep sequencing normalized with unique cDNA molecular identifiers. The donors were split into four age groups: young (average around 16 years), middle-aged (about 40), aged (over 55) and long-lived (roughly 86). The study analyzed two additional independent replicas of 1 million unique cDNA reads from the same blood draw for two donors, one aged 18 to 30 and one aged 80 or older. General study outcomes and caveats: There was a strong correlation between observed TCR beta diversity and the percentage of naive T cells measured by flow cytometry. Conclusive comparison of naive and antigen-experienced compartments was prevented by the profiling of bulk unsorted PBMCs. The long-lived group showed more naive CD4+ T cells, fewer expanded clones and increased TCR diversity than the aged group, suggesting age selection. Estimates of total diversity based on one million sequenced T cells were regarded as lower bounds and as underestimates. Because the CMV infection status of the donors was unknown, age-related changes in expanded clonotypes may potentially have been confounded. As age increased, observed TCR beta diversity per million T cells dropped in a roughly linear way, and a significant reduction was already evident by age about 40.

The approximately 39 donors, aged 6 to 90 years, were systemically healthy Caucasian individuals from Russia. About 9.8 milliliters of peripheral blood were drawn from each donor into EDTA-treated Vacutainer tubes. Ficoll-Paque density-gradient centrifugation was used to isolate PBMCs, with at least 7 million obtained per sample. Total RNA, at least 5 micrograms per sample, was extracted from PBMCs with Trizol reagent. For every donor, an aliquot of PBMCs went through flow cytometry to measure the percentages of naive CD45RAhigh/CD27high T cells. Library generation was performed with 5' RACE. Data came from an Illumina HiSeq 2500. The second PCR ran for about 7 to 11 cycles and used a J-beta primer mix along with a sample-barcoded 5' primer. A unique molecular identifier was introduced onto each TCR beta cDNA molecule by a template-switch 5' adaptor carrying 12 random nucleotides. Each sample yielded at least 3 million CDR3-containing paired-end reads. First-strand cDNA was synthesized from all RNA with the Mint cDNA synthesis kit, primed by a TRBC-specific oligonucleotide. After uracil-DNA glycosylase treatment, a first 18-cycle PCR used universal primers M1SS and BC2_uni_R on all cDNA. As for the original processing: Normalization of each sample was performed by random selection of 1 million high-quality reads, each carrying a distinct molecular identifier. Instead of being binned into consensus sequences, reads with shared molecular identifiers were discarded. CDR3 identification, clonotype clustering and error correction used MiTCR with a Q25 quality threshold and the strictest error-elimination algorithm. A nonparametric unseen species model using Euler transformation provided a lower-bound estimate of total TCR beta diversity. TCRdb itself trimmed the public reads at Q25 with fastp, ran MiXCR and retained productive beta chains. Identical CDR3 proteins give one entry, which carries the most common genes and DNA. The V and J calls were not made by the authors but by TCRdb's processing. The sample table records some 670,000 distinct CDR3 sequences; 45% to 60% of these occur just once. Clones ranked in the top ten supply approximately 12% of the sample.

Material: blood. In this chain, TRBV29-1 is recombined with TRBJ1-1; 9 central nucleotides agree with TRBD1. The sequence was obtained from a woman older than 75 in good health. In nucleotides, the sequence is TGCAGCGCCGGACAGGGGTATGAAGCTTTCTTT. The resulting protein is CSAGQGYEAFF.